Reported below is one T cell receptor beta chain. Its cognate antigen is unknown. The authors made TCR beta cDNA libraries by 5'RACE template switching. This switching added a universal primer site and UMIs. TCRdb reprocessed the 5' RACE reads, keeping one entry per CDR3 protein, no DNA. This sample contains roughly 110,000 distinct CDR3 sequences. The CDR3 extends over 16 amino acids. Germline CDR1 is SGHVS and CDR2 is FQNEAQ. This sample stems from a study of T cells expressing NK-cell markers. Study-wide background: Sorted CD3+CD56-NKG2C+, CD3+CD56+NKG2C- and CD3+CD56+NKG2C+ T cells were the source of the TCR beta repertoires.

Study-wide results and caveats: Questions lingered over whether expanded NKG2C+ T cell clones were HCMV-specific. Of the CD8+ T cells in about 6 donors, roughly 1.0-7.0% belonged to dominant NKG2C+ clonotypes.

The receptor was derived from a woman aged 18 to 69 in good health. Sequenced: blood T cells: a sorted CD56 or NKG2C T cell subset, CD4+ or CD8+ T cells, or bulk PBMC T cells (not recorded which). V is TRBV7-8 and J is TRBJ1-1; TCRdb's assignment of TRBD1 cannot be checked, as there is no DNA. The CDR3 loop is CASSLVLSGGDTEAFF.